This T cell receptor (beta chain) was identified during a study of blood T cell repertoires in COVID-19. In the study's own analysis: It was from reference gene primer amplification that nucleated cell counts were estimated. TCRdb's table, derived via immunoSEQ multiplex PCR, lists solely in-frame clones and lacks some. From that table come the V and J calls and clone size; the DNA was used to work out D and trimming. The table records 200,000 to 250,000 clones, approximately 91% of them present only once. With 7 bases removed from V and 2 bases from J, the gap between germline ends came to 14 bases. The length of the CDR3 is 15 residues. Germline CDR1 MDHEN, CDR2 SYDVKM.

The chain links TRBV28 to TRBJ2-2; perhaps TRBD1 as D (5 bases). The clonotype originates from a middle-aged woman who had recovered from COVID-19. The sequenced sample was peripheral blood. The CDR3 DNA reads TGTGCCAGCAACATTAGGCAGGGAAACACCGGGGAGCTGTTTTTT. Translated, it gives CASNIRQGNTGELFF.